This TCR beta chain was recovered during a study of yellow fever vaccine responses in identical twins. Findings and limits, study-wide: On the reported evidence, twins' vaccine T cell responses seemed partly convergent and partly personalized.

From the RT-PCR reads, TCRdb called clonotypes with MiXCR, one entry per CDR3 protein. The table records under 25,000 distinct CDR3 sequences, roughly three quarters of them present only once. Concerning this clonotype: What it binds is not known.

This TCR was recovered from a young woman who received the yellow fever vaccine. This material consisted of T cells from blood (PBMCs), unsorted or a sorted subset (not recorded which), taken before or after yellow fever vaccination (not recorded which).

As DNA, the CDR3 is TGCGCCAGCAGCCAAGTTATGGTCAGTTTTAGCTCTGGGGCCAACGTCCTGACTTTC. Encoded protein: CASSQVMVSFSSGANVLTF. The chain joins TRBV4-3 to TRBJ2-6; D not certain. The V end was cut by 1 base, the J end by 0 bases, with 16 bases between. Germline values: CDR1 LGHNA, CDR2 YSLEER. This CDR3 comprises 19 residues.